These T cell receptor beta chains were read from a single sample in a study of cytomegalovirus exposure and HLA in healthy donors. The data were produced by immunoSEQ multiplex PCR, yet TCRdb's version contains in-frame clones alone and is incomplete. The sample has 180,000 or so clones, about three quarters seen once; the top ten hold 3.1%. Sequencing used PBMCs. The receptors shown here come from a female donor in good health and CMV-seronegative. CDR3s include the opening cysteine and the closing phenylalanine or tryptophan. A D gene is named only where the DNA matches it firmly. Expanded clones are given a class, and other clones once, few, many or no size at all.

TGTGCAAGTCGCTTTGACAAAAACTACGAGCAGTACTTC | CASRFDKNYEQYF | TRBV12-2 | - | TRBJ2-7 | -
TGCGCCAGCAGCCAGGACAGGGGACCGAACACTGAAGCTTTCTTT | CASSQDRGPNTEAFF | TRBV4-1 | few | TRBJ1-1 | TRBD1
TGTGCCAGCAGCCGGGACAGGGAATACGAGCAGTACTTC | CASSRDREYEQYF | TRBV6-1 | - | TRBJ2-7 | TRBD1
TGTGCCAGTAGTCCCCGGGACAAAGGAAATGAAAAACTGTTTTTT | CASSPRDKGNEKLFF | TRBV19 | - | TRBJ1-4 | -
TGTGCCAGCAGTGAAAGGATCATCAGGGCTGCCTATAAAAAACTGTTTTTT | CASSERIIRAAYKKLFF | TRBV6-1 | - | TRBJ1-4 | -
TGTGCCAGCAGCCCCCCGAGGTCCTATGGCACAGATACGCAGTATTTT | CASSPPRSYGTDTQYF | TRBV5-4 | - | TRBJ2-3 | -
TGTGCCAGCAGCTCTGACAGTTATGGCTACACCTTC | CASSSDSYGYTF | TRBV5-4 | - | TRBJ1-2 | -
TGCGCCAGCAGCCAAGTCTTCGCAGGGTTTGACGGCTACACCTTC | CASSQVFAGFDGYTF | TRBV4-3 | - | TRBJ1-2 | -
TGTGCCAGTAGTTTCCGGGACAGAGGCCCCAATGAGCAGTTCTTC | CASSFRDRGPNEQFF | TRBV19 | - | TRBJ2-1 | TRBD1
TGTGCCAGCAGGAACCCCAGGGGACGAGGCTACACCTTC | CASRNPRGRGYTF | TRBV28 | once | TRBJ1-2 | -
TGTGCCAGCAGCGTATCCAGCGGGGGGGCCAATGAGCAGTTCTTC | CASSVSSGGANEQFF | TRBV9 | few | TRBJ2-1 | TRBD2
TGTGCCAGCAGATTGGAGGGAGAAAGGAATGAGCAGTTCTTC | CASRLEGERNEQFF | TRBV6-6 | - | TRBJ2-1 | -
TGTGCCAGCAGCTTATGGGACAGGGCTAACACTGAAGCTTTCTTT | CASSLWDRANTEAFF | TRBV7-8 | - | TRBJ1-1 | TRBD1
TGTGCCAGCAGTCGGACAGGGGAACAGCCCCAGCATTTT | CASSRTGEQPQHF | TRBV27 | once | TRBJ1-5 | TRBD1
TGCGCCAGCAGCCGAGACCCGGGTGGCTACGAGCAGTACTTC | CASSRDPGGYEQYF | TRBV4-3 | - | TRBJ2-7 | -
TGCGCCAGCAGCCGCGGAAGGGGTCAGTCCTATGGCTACACCTTC | CASSRGRGQSYGYTF | TRBV4-3 | once | TRBJ1-2 | -
TGTGCCAGTGGCCTCGTCATGAACACTGAAGCTTTCTTT | CASGLVMNTEAFF | TRBV28 | - | TRBJ1-1 | -
TGCGCCAGCAGTGTGGACAGGGTGGGCTACGAGCAGTACTTC | CASSVDRVGYEQYF | TRBV10-2 | - | TRBJ2-7 | TRBD1
TGTGCCAGTAGCCCCCTCCCGGGACAGCTGAACACTGAAGCTTTCTTT | CASSPLPGQLNTEAFF | TRBV19 | - | TRBJ1-1 | TRBD1
TGTGCCAGCAGCACCCGGACAGGGTTTGGGTACGAGCAGTACTTC | CASSTRTGFGYEQYF | TRBV14 | - | TRBJ2-7 | TRBD1
TGCGCCAGCAGCCAAGATCCAGGGGACAGTGGCTACACCTTC | CASSQDPGDSGYTF | TRBV4-1 | - | TRBJ1-2 | TRBD1
TGTGCCAGTAGTATAAAACAGTACTATGGCTACACCTTC | CASSIKQYYGYTF | TRBV19 | - | TRBJ1-2 | -
TGTGCCAGCAGTTTAGGGGGGGGAAGAACCCTCCACTTT | CASSLGGGRTLHF | TRBV28 | - | TRBJ1-6 | -
TGCGCCAGCAGTTTGGGTCTAGCGGGAGGGCTAAATGAGCAGTTCTTC | CASSLGLAGGLNEQFF | TRBV10-1 | - | TRBJ2-1 | TRBD2
TGTGCCACCAGTCCTGGGCTAGCGGGAGGCCTCCCGTCATACGAGCAGTACTTC | CATSPGLAGGLPSYEQYF | TRBV15 | - | TRBJ2-7 | TRBD2
TGTGCCACCAGCAGCCTCCTAGCGGGAGGGCCGGAGACCCAGTACTTC | CATSSLLAGGPETQYF | TRBV15 | once | TRBJ2-5 | TRBD2
TGTGCCTGGAGTGTCGGGGGGCCCGCAAATGAGCAGTTCTTC | CAWSVGGPANEQFF | TRBV30 | - | TRBJ2-1 | -
TGTGCCAGCAGTTTATTCTCGGCAGGATCGAACACCGGGGAGCTGTTTTTT | CASSLFSAGSNTGELFF | TRBV28 | - | TRBJ2-2 | -
TGCGCCAGCAGCCCACCAGACAGGGCGGATGGCTACACCTTC | CASSPPDRADGYTF | TRBV4-1 | - | TRBJ1-2 | TRBD1
TGCGCCAGCAGCCAACATGTAACAGGGGGCGATGGACGCTCCTATAATTCACCCCTCCACTTT | CASSQHVTGGDGRSYNSPLHF | TRBV4-3 | - | TRBJ1-6 | TRBD1
TGTGCCAGCAGCCCGGGACACAACGCTAACTATGGCTACACCTTC | CASSPGHNANYGYTF | TRBV28 | - | TRBJ1-2 | -
TGTGCCAGTAGCCCGACGGGACAGGGCTCCTACGAGCAGTACTTC | CASSPTGQGSYEQYF | TRBV19 | - | TRBJ2-7 | TRBD1
TGTGCCAGCAGTAAGACAGGGGGCAGACAGCCCCAGCATTTT | CASSKTGGRQPQHF | TRBV27 | once | TRBJ1-5 | TRBD1
TGCGCCAGCAGCCAAGAAATGGTGGCGGCCGGCTACACCTTC | CASSQEMVAAGYTF | TRBV4-3 | - | TRBJ1-2 | -
TGTGCCAGCAGCTTGAAGGACTTCTATCAGCCCCAGCATTTT | CASSLKDFYQPQHF | TRBV5-8 | - | TRBJ1-5 | -
TGTGCCAGCAGCCGGACAGGGGGCCTCCAAGAGACCCAGTACTTC | CASSRTGGLQETQYF | TRBV21-1 | - | TRBJ2-5 | -
TGTGCCAGTAGTATAGATCACTCTAGCAATCAGCCCCAGCATTTT | CASSIDHSSNQPQHF | TRBV19 | - | TRBJ1-5 | -
TGTGCCAGCAGCTCTTCAGGGGCGTCCTACGAGCAGTACTTC | CASSSSGASYEQYF | TRBV7-3 | - | TRBJ2-7 | -
TGTGCCAGCAGCCAACAGGAATACTATGGCTACACCTTC | CASSQQEYYGYTF | TRBV5-4 | - | TRBJ1-2 | -
TGTGCCAGCAGCTCGGCTATTAAATGGTCGGGTGGCTACAATGAGCAGTTCTTC | CASSSAIKWSGGYNEQFF | TRBV7-9 | - | TRBJ2-1 | -
TGTGCCAGTAGCAGGCGGGATCTCGACAATGAGCAGTTCTTC | CASSRRDLDNEQFF | TRBV19 | - | TRBJ2-1 | -
TGTGCCAGCTCACCCAGGGGGCAAGGAAACATTCAGTACTTC | CASSPRGQGNIQYF | TRBV18 | - | TRBJ2-4 | TRBD1
TGTGCCAGTAGGGCAGCGTATGGCTACACCTTC | CASRAAYGYTF | TRBV19 | few | TRBJ1-2 | -